The 29 T cell receptor beta chains in this list originate from one sample, sequenced in a study of blood T cells in healthy people across ages (dated by TCRdb to about 2015). Preparation of the library involved 5' RACE. For sequencing, an Illumina HiSeq 2500 was employed. The second PCR ran for roughly 7 to 11 cycles and used a J-beta primer mix along with a sample-barcoded 5' primer. TCRdb applied fastp at Q25 and MiXCR to the public reads, then kept only in-frame beta chains. Rows are combined by CDR3 protein, so each entry shows the most common genes and DNA. The sample records approximately 1.5 million distinct CDR3 sequences, approximately 32% of which are singletons. The ten biggest clones cover around 10% of the sample. The sequencing input was blood. The receptors derive from a woman between 25 and 40 years old in good health.

The V call is TRBV10-3, the J call TRBJ2-1; TRBD1 or TRBD2 may be the D gene (5 bases each). Trimming removed 10 bases at V and 0 bases at J, with 16 bases between. The V gene's germline CDR1 is ENHRY and CDR2 SYGVKD. The CDR3 sequence is 15 residues long. CDR3 loop: CATRRGPGSYNEQFF. For the CDR3, the DNA is TGTGCCACTCGACGGGGACCCGGCTCCTACAATGAGCAGTTCTTC.

This sequence joins TRBV2 and TRBJ1-4, with a weak D call TRBD1 (6 bases). This CDR3 comprises 13 residues. Per the germline V gene, CDR1 is SNHLY and CDR2 is FYNNEI. Trimming cost V 3 bases and J 8 bases, with 10 bases left between them. CDR3 region: CASSDRGGEKLFF. The CDR3 DNA sequence: TGTGCCAGCAGTGACAGGGGAGGAGAAAAACTGTTTTTT. The entire variable domain, with the rest obtained from reference TRBV2 and TRBJ1-4, is as follows: EPEVTQTPSHQVTQMGQEVILRCVPISNHLYFYWYRQILGQKVEFLVSFYNNEISEKSEIFDDQFSVERPDGSNFTLKIRSTKLEDSAMYFCASSDRGGEKLFFGSGTQLSVL.

This clonotype has a handful of counts. The chain is built from TRBV24-1 and TRBJ2-5, with TRBD2 as a possible D gene (5 bases). This CDR3 spans 16 amino acids. Germline assignment: CDR1 KGHDR and CDR2 SFDVKD. The germline V and J ends were trimmed by 0 bases and 4 bases, with 14 bases remaining between them. This CDR3 is CATSDLGPGGGETQYF. CDR3 sequence (DNA): TGTGCCACCAGTGATTTGGGCCCAGGAGGTGGAGAGACCCAGTACTTC.

J is TRBJ2-7 and V is TRBV10-2; D may be TRBD1 or TRBD2 (5 bases each). Germline V gene data show CDR1 as WSHSY and CDR2 as SAAADI. V was pared by 0 bases and J by 4 bases, with 13 bases between. The CDR3 has 15 residues. The CDR3 coding sequence is TGCGCCAGCAGTGAGTCCAGGACACGGGATTACGAGCAGTACTTC. This sequence encodes CASSESRTRDYEQYF.

This clonotype was found a few times. The chain joins TRBV7-8 to TRBJ1-2, with D possibly TRBD1 on 6 matching bases. The CDR3 is made up of 16 amino acids. CDR1 and CDR2 from the germline V gene are SGHVS and FQNEAQ. The germline V and J ends were trimmed by 5 bases and 2 bases, with 18 bases remaining between them. In DNA form, the CDR3 reads TGTGCCAGCAGCCTGACCCCGGGACAACTAAACTATGGCTACACCTTC. Residues: CASSLTPGQLNYGYTF.

The CDR3 DNA reads TGCGCCAGCAGCTTAGCGGGGAACGATCAGCCCCAGCATTTT. Translating it yields CASSLAGNDQPQHF. The rearrangement uses TRBV5-1 and TRBJ1-5; D is uncertain. Looked up from germline, CDR1 is SGHRS and CDR2 is YFSETQ. V was clipped by 2 bases and J by 5 bases, with 11 bases between them. This CDR3 is built from 14 residues.

This clonotype was detected a few times. The J gene is TRBJ2-7, the V gene TRBV27, with D perhaps TRBD1 (6 bases). This CDR3 spans 13 amino acids. Looked up from germline, CDR1 is MNHEY and CDR2 is SMNVEV (reference sequence). V lost 8 bases and J 6 bases, leaving 17 bases between the germline ends. The CDR3 sequence is CASGQPSGVEQYF. CDR3 coding DNA: TGTGCCAGCGGCCAGCCCTCAGGGGTCGAGCAGTACTTC.

In the case of this clonotype: A read error may explain this, as a much larger clone is one base away. This chain links TRBV29-1 with TRBJ2-5; D unresolved. Germline V CDR1 and CDR2: SQVTM, ANQGSEA. CDR3 length equals 12 residues. The CDR3 reads CGAVPVQETQYF. CDR3 bases: TGCGGCGCCGTCCCGGTCCAAGAGACCCAGTACTTC.

As to this clonotype: One end of the junction fails to match germline, which may point to a read error. The chain recombines TRBV20-1 with TRBJ2-5; 7 bases agree with TRBD2. This CDR3 is 16 amino acids long. Germline CDR1 DFQATT, CDR2 SNEGSKA (reference sequence). CDR3 amino acids: CSARDLKRDHQETQYF. In DNA, the CDR3 is TGCAGTGCTAGGGACTTAAAGCGGGACCACCAGGAGACCCAGTACTTC.

This clonotype was observed many times. The J gene is TRBJ1-5, the V gene TRBV27; 7 bases are shared with TRBD1. The CDR3 covers 14 residues. CDR1 and CDR2 from the germline V gene are MNHEY and SMNVEV (reference sequence). Trimming at V came to 3 bases and at J to 4 bases, leaving 3 bases not matched to a gene. Written as DNA, the CDR3 is TGTGCCAGCAGTTTGCCGGGACAGAATCAGCCCCAGCATTTT. Its translation is CASSLPGQNQPQHF.

The chain is built from TRBV2 and TRBJ1-4, with 8 bases fitting TRBD1. This CDR3 has 14 amino acids. V lost 2 bases to trimming and J lost 8 bases; unmatched junction nucleotides: 4. Germline-derived CDR1 and CDR2 are SNHLY and FYNNEI. CDR3: CASSEQGAREKLFF. CDR3 DNA sequence: TGTGCCAGCAGTGAACAGGGGGCGCGAGAAAAACTGTTTTTT.

This clonotype was recorded only once. The chain combines TRBV20-1 with TRBJ2-3; TRBD1 matches at 8 bases. V shed 6 bases, J shed 10 bases, and the junction held 6 bases outside the gene matches. From germline, CDR1 is DFQATT and CDR2 SNEGSKA (reference sequence). The CDR3 sequence is 11 residues long. The CDR3 sequence is CSATGGEAQYF. As DNA, the CDR3 is TGCAGTGCCACAGGGGGAGAGGCGCAGTATTTT.

This clonotype was seen only a few times. V and J are TRBV7-8 and TRBJ2-1; D may be TRBD1 (6 bases). Looked up from germline, CDR1 is SGHVS and CDR2 is FQNEAQ. Trimming pared 5 bases from V and 0 bases from J, leaving 17 bases between. The CDR3 sequence is 17 residues long. The CDR3 bases are TGTGCCAGCAGCACGCTACGGACAGATTACTCCTACAATGAGCAGTTCTTC. Translated: CASSTLRTDYSYNEQFF.

The CDR3 sequence is CASSRGLAFNEQFF. CDR3 DNA sequence: TGTGCCAGCAGTCGGGGACTAGCATTCAATGAGCAGTTCTTC. The chain recombines TRBV6-5 with TRBJ2-1; 9 nucleotides align to TRBD2. CDR3 length: 14 amino acids. From germline, CDR1 is MNHEY and CDR2 SVGAGI. V shed 5 bases and J 6 bases; nucleotides not matched to a gene: 5.

On this clonotype: This may stem from a read error, because a much larger clone lies one nucleotide away. The V and J genes are TRBV20-1 and TRBJ2-7, with D possibly matching TRBD1 (6 bases). The V gene's germline CDR1 is DFQATT and CDR2 SNEGSKA (reference sequence). The CDR3 is 14 residues long. The CDR3 sequence is CNAGVGADSYEQYF. The DNA for the CDR3 is TGCAATGCTGGAGTGGGGGCCGACTCCTACGAGCAGTACTTC.

This chain connects TRBV19 to TRBJ2-1; 7 nucleotides align to TRBD2. The germline CDR1 and CDR2 sequences are LNHDA and SQIVND (reference sequence). With V trimmed by 5 bases and J by 1 base, 17 bases remained unmatched. The CDR3 length is 19 residues. CDR3 sequence (DNA): TGTGCCAGTAGTCTAACGTCCGTATCTAGCGGTCTTTCCTACAATGAGCAGTTCTTC. This gives the protein CASSLTSVSSGLSYNEQFF.

This clonotype was seen only a few times. The rearrangement links TRBV20-1 to TRBJ1-4, with 9 bases identical to TRBD1. From germline, CDR1 is DFQATT and CDR2 SNEGSKA (reference sequence). Trimming took 4 bases from V and 8 from J; bases not matched to a gene: 2. The CDR3 runs 12 residues. DNA for the CDR3: TGCAGTGCTAACAGGGGGCAGGAAAAACTGTTTTTT. It encodes CSANRGQEKLFF.

This clonotype showed up many times. One junction end does not reproduce the germline sequence, and a read error may be involved. This chain uses TRBV5-1 with TRBJ2-3, with D unresolved. Germline V gene lookup returns CDR1 SGHRS and CDR2 YFSETQ. The CDR3 totals 14 residues. The DNA for the CDR3 is TGTGCCAGCAGCTTGGGCGGTTCCACAGATACGCAGTATTTT. Its protein product is CASSLGGSTDTQYF.

The chain joins TRBV12-3 or TRBV12-4 to TRBJ2-2; maybe TRBD1 (6 bases). This CDR3 has 16 amino acids. The ends were cut back, 3 bases at V and 1 base at J, with 12 bases in the middle. CDR3 sequence (DNA): TGTGCCAGCAGTTTTGCTACAGGGAGGAACACCGGGGAGCTGTTTTTT. This encodes CASSFATGRNTGELFF.

The chain links TRBV10-3 to TRBJ2-3; possibly TRBD2 for D (5 bases). There are 12 residues in the CDR3. The germline V and J ends were trimmed by 4 bases and 5 bases, with 7 bases remaining between them. Per the germline V gene, CDR1 is ENHRY and CDR2 is SYGVKD. CDR3 protein: CAISGTEDTQYF. The CDR3 coding sequence is TGTGCCATCAGTGGGACTGAAGATACGCAGTATTTT.

This clonotype was recorded a few times. This chain connects TRBV20-1 to TRBJ1-2; 7 bases are shared with TRBD1. This CDR3 region has 13 residues. Trimming at V came to 5 bases and at J to 0 bases, leaving 3 bases not matched to a gene. Germline V CDR1 and CDR2: DFQATT, SNEGSKA (reference sequence). For the CDR3, the DNA is TGCAGTGCTGGGGACAGCTCTAACTATGGCTACACCTTC. Protein: CSAGDSSNYGYTF.

This rearrangement joins TRBV11-2 to TRBJ2-1; 8 nucleotides align to TRBD2. In germline, CDR1 is SGHAT, CDR2 FQNNGV. V lost 3 bases, J lost 2 bases, and 21 bases stayed unmatched. CDR3 size: 21 residues. The CDR3 spells CASSFDRGSAGGRSPYNEQFF. DNA of the CDR3: TGTGCCAGCAGCTTTGATAGGGGGTCGGCGGGAGGCCGGTCCCCCTACAATGAGCAGTTCTTC. Looking up the rest from reference TRBV11-2 and TRBJ2-1 gives the full variable domain: EAGVAQSPRYKIIEKRQSVAFWCNPISGHATLYWYQQILGQGPKLLIQFQNNGVVDDSQLPKDRFSAERLKGVDSTLKIQPAKLEDSAVYLCASSFDRGSAGGRSPYNEQFFGPGTRLTVL.

The gene calls are TRBV4-2 and TRBJ2-7; TRBD2 matches 15 bases. The germline gives CDR1 LGHNA, CDR2 YNFKEQ. The CDR3 sequence is 16 residues long. The junction had 11 bases not matched to a gene; V was cut back by 7 bases and J by 7 bases. This CDR3 is CASKTTGTSGGNEQYF. Written as DNA, the CDR3 is TGTGCCAGCAAAACTACCGGGACTAGCGGGGGGAATGAGCAGTACTTC.

CDR3 sequence (DNA): TGCAGTGCTAGTGACGGGACAGCTACAGATACGCAGTATTTT. Amino acid sequence: CSASDGTATDTQYF. V is TRBV20-1 and J is TRBJ2-3, with 7 bases lining up with TRBD1. Trimming took 3 bases from V and 3 from J; bases not matched to a gene: 6. Germline CDR1 is DFQATT and CDR2 is SNEGSKA (reference sequence). CDR3 length: 14 residues.

The gene calls are TRBV27 and TRBJ1-5; D is unresolved. The CDR3 spans 14 residues. Trimming removed 5 bases at V and 9 bases at J, with 17 bases between. The germline V gene encodes CDR1 MNHEY and CDR2 SMNVEV (reference sequence). The CDR3: CASSASGFVTPQHF. For the CDR3, the DNA is TGTGCCAGCAGTGCCTCGGGATTCGTGACGCCCCAGCATTTT.

The gene calls are TRBV5-1 and TRBJ2-5; D uncertain. The germline V gene encodes CDR1 SGHRS and CDR2 YFSETQ. This CDR3 is 16 amino acids long. Between the trimmed V and J ends, which lost 2 bases and 5 bases, there was a span of 19 bases. The CDR3 DNA is TGCGCCAGCAGCTTTAGTGGTAGGCCGGTTGCGGAGACCCAGTACTTC. This encodes CASSFSGRPVAETQYF.

This clonotype came up a few times. The chain recombines TRBV30 with TRBJ2-7, with 11 positions matching TRBD1. The CDR3 loop spans 13 amino acids. In germline, CDR1 is GTSNPN, CDR2 SVGIG (reference sequence). Losses at the gene ends were 3 bases for V and 6 bases for J; bases not matched to a gene: 4. As DNA, the CDR3 is TGTGCCTGGAGCGGACAGGGGGCGGCCGAGCAGTACTTC. Residues: CAWSGQGAAEQYF.

This chain connects TRBV20-1 to TRBJ2-5; 7 bases are a match to TRBD2. The germline CDR1 and CDR2 sequences are DFQATT and SNEGSKA (reference sequence). This CDR3 contains 15 residues. The junction had 14 bases not matched to a gene; V was cut back by 8 bases and J by 2 bases. The CDR3 is CSSTGTTGIQETQYF. CDR3 coding DNA: TGCAGTTCAACCGGGACTACCGGGATTCAAGAGACCCAGTACTTC.

V usage is TRBV6-1 and J usage is TRBJ2-4, with TRBD2 identical over 10 bases. The CDR3 has 18 residues. V lost 2 bases and J lost 0; bases outside the gene matches: 7. CDR1 is MNHNS, CDR2 SASEGT, per germline. CDR3 residues: CASSEKVAGGPAKNIQYF. CDR3 DNA: TGTGCCAGCAGTGAAAAGGTAGCGGGAGGCCCAGCCAAAAACATTCAGTACTTC.